The 25 T cell receptor beta chains presented below share a single source sample, sequenced in a study of blood T cells in healthy people across ages. Together with a sample-barcoded 5' primer, a J-beta primer mix was included in a second PCR lasting about 6 to 11 cycles. TCRdb redid the calling of the 5' RACE reads with MiXCR, one entry per CDR3 protein. Among 700,000 to 850,000 distinct CDR3 sequences listed, about 55% were seen once. The sequenced sample consisted of blood. The source of these receptors is a man older than 75 in good health.

The chain uses TRBV12-3 or TRBV12-4 and TRBJ2-3; D perhaps matches TRBD1 (7 bases). The CDR3 is made up of 16 amino acids. With 5 bases removed from V and 3 bases from J, the gap between germline ends came to 18 bases. The CDR3 DNA reads TGTGCCAGCAGTCTCTCGGAGGGGGCGAGAACAGATACGCAGTATTTT. Translated: CASSLSEGARTDTQYF.

The V gene is TRBV27, the J gene TRBJ2-2; no clear D. Germline V gene data show CDR1 as MNHEY and CDR2 as SMNVEV (reference sequence). The V end lost 4 bases, the J end lost 7 bases, and 7 bases lay between the germline ends. This CDR3 is 12 amino acids long. CDR3 sequence (DNA): TGTGCCAGCAGTTATACTGGCGGGGAGCTGTTTTTT. Protein: CASSYTGGELFF.

This clonotype occurred once. The chain carries TRBV29-1 and TRBJ2-5; possible D gene TRBD2, 5 bases. Germline-derived CDR1 and CDR2 are SQVTM and ANQGSEA. Trimming removed 2 bases from V and 11 bases from J, with 18 bases in between. The CDR3 sequence is 13 residues long. The CDR3 is CSVEPSSLIGQYF. The CDR3 DNA reads as TGCAGCGTTGAACCTAGCTCTCTTATCGGGCAGTACTTC. Filled out from reference TRBV29-1 and TRBJ2-5, the complete variable domain reads SAVISQKPSRDICQRGTSLTIQCQVDSQVTMMFWYRQQPGQSLTLIATANQGSEATYESGFVIDKFPISRPNLTFSTLTVSNMSPEDSSIYLCSVEPSSLIGQYFGPGTRLLVL.

This clonotype has only a few counts. The J gene is TRBJ2-3, the V gene TRBV18, with no clear D. In germline, CDR1 is KGHSH, CDR2 LQKENI. The length of the CDR3 is 16 residues. V was trimmed by 5 bases and J by 1 base, leaving 16 bases between them. The CDR3 bases are TGTGCCAGCTCAGACCCGAAGACGGCCCGCACAGATACGCAGTATTTT. It is translated as CASSDPKTARTDTQYF.

The V gene is TRBV24-1, the J gene TRBJ1-1, with 7 bases aligning to TRBD1. Germline CDR1 KGHDR, CDR2 SFDVKD. The J segment lost 10 bases and the V segment lost 3 bases, leaving 10 bases of the junction unmatched. The CDR3 is 14 amino acids. The CDR3 sequence is CATSDPRRGRRAFF. CDR3 DNA sequence: TGTGCCACCAGTGATCCCCGGAGGGGGCGGAGAGCTTTCTTT.

Remarks on this clonotype: Germline is not matched at one junction end, which may reflect a read error. V gene TRBV7-2 combines with J gene TRBJ2-6, with 7 bases lining up with TRBD2. This CDR3 region has 17 residues. Germline V gene data show CDR1 as SGHTA and CDR2 as FQGNSA. The CDR3 region has the DNA TGTGCCAGCAGCTCCCTCCTTTTAGCGGGCGGGGCCAACGCCCTGACTTTC. Amino acid sequence: CASSSLLLAGGANALTF. The complete variable domain, with remaining parts taken from reference TRBV7-2 and TRBJ2-6, reads GAGVSQSPSNKVTEKGKDVELRCDPISGHTALYWYRQSLGQGLEFLIYFQGNSAPDKSGLPSDRFSAERTGGSVSTLTIQRTQQEDSAVYLCASSSLLLAGGANALTFGAGSRLTVL.

The chain is built from TRBV21-1 and TRBJ2-7; the D call TRBD1 from the table was never checked on the DNA. TRBV21-1 is a pseudogene locus. The CDR3 length is 13 residues. CDR3 residues: CASSKPDRTEQYF. CDR3 coding DNA: TGTGCCAGCAGCAAGCCCGACAGGACCGAGCAGTACTTC.

Note on this clonotype: Its ends do not fully match the called genes, so a read error is possible. The gene calls are TRBV6-6 and TRBJ2-1; D remains ambiguous. Germline V CDR1 and CDR2: MNHNY, SVGAGI (reference sequence). This CDR3 spans 13 amino acids. The CDR3: CASSDSLGYEQFF. The CDR3, as DNA: TGTGCCAGCAGTGACTCGTTGGGGTATGAGCAGTTCTTC.

This clonotype was recorded a few times. This chain joins TRBV12-3 or TRBV12-4 and TRBJ2-7; TRBD1 might be the D (6 bases). The CDR3 is 13 amino acids. Trimming took 7 bases from V and 5 from J, leaving 15 bases between them. CDR3: CASNLGAYNEQYF. Written as DNA, the CDR3 is TGTGCCAGCAATTTGGGGGCATATAACGAGCAGTACTTC.

The rearrangement joins TRBV10-3 to TRBJ2-1; possibly TRBD2 for D (5 bases). This CDR3 is built from 13 residues. Germline V CDR1 and CDR2: ENHRY, SYGVKD. Deletions cut 0 bases from V and 10 bases from J, with 10 bases between. CDR3 bases: TGTGCCATCAGTGAGTCGATCCAGCGGGAGCAGTTCTTC. Amino acid sequence: CAISESIQREQFF.

This clonotype was seen a few times. The gene calls are TRBV28 and TRBJ2-7, with 10 bases that match TRBD1. J was trimmed by 0 bases and V by 6 bases; bases with no gene match: 5. This CDR3 spans 15 amino acids. Germline V CDR1 and CDR2: MDHEN, SYDVKM. CDR3 residues: CASRPRTGGSYEQYF. DNA of the CDR3: TGTGCCAGCAGGCCTAGGACAGGGGGCTCCTACGAGCAGTACTTC.

This clonotype was seen more than once but under ten times. The chain has TRBV28 and TRBJ2-1; TRBD2 matches 10 bases. CDR3 size: 17 residues. Germline assignment: CDR1 MDHEN and CDR2 SYDVKM. Trimming at V came to 5 bases and at J to 0 bases, leaving 7 bases not matched to a gene. The CDR3 loop reads CASSTPGLAPSYNEQFF. The CDR3 region has the DNA TGTGCCAGCAGTACTCCGGGACTAGCGCCCTCCTACAATGAGCAGTTCTTC.

This chain links TRBV10-3 with TRBJ2-1, with D possibly being TRBD1 (5 bases). Trimming removed 11 bases from V and 2 bases from J, with 10 bases in between. Germline V CDR1 and CDR2: ENHRY, SYGVKD. This CDR3 region has 12 residues. The CDR3 spells CASTDTYNEQFF. CDR3 nucleotide sequence: TGTGCCTCGACAGATACCTACAATGAGCAGTTCTTC.

The chain employs TRBV20-1 and TRBJ2-1, with TRBD2 identical over 11 bases. The V segment lost 5 bases and the J segment 3 bases; nucleotides outside the gene matches: 6. Germline CDR1 is DFQATT and CDR2 is SNEGSKA (reference sequence). The CDR3 spans 15 residues. CDR3 sequence reads: CSAQATSGSYNEQFF. In DNA form, the CDR3 reads TGCAGTGCTCAAGCAACTAGCGGGAGCTACAATGAGCAGTTCTTC.

In this sample, this clonotype turned up a few times. The rearrangement uses TRBV20-1 and TRBJ1-1; D is unclear. V lost 5 bases and J lost 0, with 10 bases in between. The CDR3 consists of 13 residues. The germline gives CDR1 DFQATT, CDR2 SNEGSKA (reference sequence). The CDR3 region has the DNA TGCAGTGCTCAACAGAACCTGAACACTGAAGCTTTCTTT. It encodes CSAQQNLNTEAFF.

This clonotype was counted only a few times. This chain uses TRBV3-1 with TRBJ1-2; 7 nucleotides match TRBD1. The V gene's germline CDR1 is LGHDT and CDR2 YNNKEL (reference sequence). This CDR3 spans 17 amino acids. V trimming: 3 bases; J trimming: 2 bases; junction bases outside the gene matches: 12. The CDR3 is CASSQVTGSWGNYGYTF. As DNA, the CDR3 is TGTGCCAGCAGCCAGGTGACAGGGAGTTGGGGGAACTATGGCTACACCTTC.

J is TRBJ2-7 and V is TRBV29-1; D is unresolved. Deletions cut 4 bases from V and 0 bases from J, with 13 bases between. CDR1 is SQVTM, CDR2 ANQGSEA, per germline. The CDR3 is 14 amino acids. CDR3 in DNA: TGCAGCGTTGGCGCAGGTTTAAGCTCCTACGAGCAGTACTTC. The encoded protein is CSVGAGLSSYEQYF.

The rearrangement joins TRBV7-2 to TRBJ2-7, with TRBD2 matching 15 bases. The CDR3 is 20 residues long. V gave up 5 bases and J gave up 7 bases; unmatched junction bases: 21. Germline CDR1 reads SGHTA; CDR2 reads FQGNSA. The CDR3 bases are TGTGCCAGCAGCAGGACTAGCGGGAGGGCAACCGCTACCGACTACAATGAGCAGTACTTC. This gives the protein CASSRTSGRATATDYNEQYF.

This rearrangement joins TRBV20-1 to TRBJ2-3, with a tentative D call TRBD2 (6 bases). Germline V CDR1 and CDR2: DFQATT, SNEGSKA (reference sequence). This CDR3 region has 15 residues. The chain's CDR3 is CSATPRLGSTDTQYF. CDR3 DNA sequence: TGCAGCGCGACACCCAGACTAGGATCCACAGATACGCAGTATTTT.

The rearrangement links TRBV19 to TRBJ2-3; TRBD1 or TRBD2 may be the D gene (5 bases each). Trimming pared 3 bases from V and 14 bases from J, leaving 24 bases between. This CDR3 region has 15 residues. Germline V CDR1 and CDR2: LNHDA, SQIVND (reference sequence). CDR3 loop: CASSMRQGEHRYAYF. CDR3 in DNA: TGTGCCAGTAGTATGCGGCAGGGAGAACACAGATACGCGTATTTT.

The chain employs TRBV5-1 and TRBJ2-1; 10 nucleotides match TRBD2. Unmatched junction bases numbered 6, after V lost 0 bases and J lost 6 bases. The CDR3 runs 16 residues. Germline V gives CDR1 SGHRS, CDR2 YFSETQ. CDR3 loop: CASSLDLAGVVNEQFF. The CDR3 nucleotides are TGCGCCAGCAGCTTGGATCTAGCGGGAGTAGTCAATGAGCAGTTCTTC.

CDR3 in DNA: TGTGCCAGCAGCCGGCCAGGGGGCTCGACTAATGAAAAACTGTTTTTT. Translated, it gives CASSRPGGSTNEKLFF. The V and J genes are TRBV3-1 and TRBJ1-4; 8 bases agree with TRBD1. In germline, CDR1 is LGHDT, CDR2 YNNKEL (reference sequence). With V trimmed by 4 bases and J by 2 bases, 6 bases remained unmatched. This CDR3 comprises 16 residues.

This clonotype turned up a few times. The chain employs TRBV7-9 and TRBJ2-7; D is tentatively TRBD1 or TRBD2 (5 bases each). CDR3 length equals 14 residues. Germline V gene sequence: CDR1 SEHNR, CDR2 FQNEAQ (reference sequence). The V end lost 5 bases, the J end lost 3 bases, and 14 bases lay between the germline ends. The CDR3 DNA sequence: TGTGCCAGCAGCGAGGCGGTGGGGGTCTACGAGCAGTACTTC. Protein product: CASSEAVGVYEQYF.

This clonotype was picked up one time. The rearrangement links TRBV3-1 to TRBJ2-7; TRBD2 matches 7 bases. TRBJ2-5 explains the end of the DNA better; the J call may be wrong. CDR3 length: 15 amino acids. CDR1 is LGHDT and CDR2 is YNNKEL in the germline V gene (reference sequence). The chain's CDR3 is CASTRLARPKQTQYF. Written as DNA, the CDR3 is TGTGCCAGCACCCGACTAGCCCGACCCAAACAGACCCAGTACTTC.

The chain carries TRBV20-1 and TRBJ2-3; the D gene is possibly TRBD1 (6 bases). CDR3 length: 13 residues. V dropped 4 bases and J dropped 0 bases, with 8 bases sitting between them. CDR1 DFQATT and CDR2 SNEGSKA come from the germline V gene (reference sequence). CDR3 residues: CSATGTSTDTQYF. DNA of the CDR3: TGCAGTGCTACCGGGACAAGCACAGATACGCAGTATTTT.